Following are 30 T cell receptor beta chains from one sample sequenced in a study of CD8+CD57+ T cells in acquired aplastic anemia. Genomic DNA was employed as the template in profiling TCR beta VDJ and CDR3. TCRdb ran MiXCR on the reads and lists one entry per CDR3 protein. The table lists about 190,000 distinct CDR3 sequences, 48% of them singletons, with over 7.5% in the top ten. Whoever was chosen for sequencing had shown CD8+CD57+ cell expansion by flow cytometry. Sequenced sample: sorted CD4+, CD8+, or CD8+CD57+ T cells (not recorded which) from PBMCs. The origin of the receptors is a human donor with aplastic anemia.

This clonotype showed up many times. This chain links TRBV20-1 with TRBJ1-4; 7 bases are a match to TRBD1. From germline, CDR1 is DFQATT and CDR2 SNEGSKA (reference sequence). This CDR3 comprises 12 residues. The CDR3 DNA reads as TGCGCGGGGACAGATATGAATGAAAAACTGTTTTTT. Protein sequence: CAGTDMNEKLFF.

J is TRBJ2-7 and V is TRBV29-1; TRBD2 agrees at 8 bases. The V gene's germline CDR1 is SQVTM and CDR2 ANQGSEA. With 7 bases clipped from V and 4 bases from J, the junction kept 9 bases outside the gene matches. This CDR3 is 13 amino acids long. CDR3 in amino acids: CSAGGTSLYEQYF. CDR3 nucleotides: TGCAGCGCCGGGGGGACTAGTCTTTACGAGCAGTACTTC.

With regard to this clonotype: Since a much larger clone is just one base distant, this may be a read error. The chain joins TRBV5-6 to TRBJ1-1; the match to TRBD1 covers 8 bases. Germline V CDR1 and CDR2: SGHDT, YYEEEE. CDR3 size: 15 residues. This chain's CDR3 is CASSDGQGGNTDAFF. In nucleotides, the CDR3 is TGTGCCAGCAGCGACGGACAGGGCGGGAACACTGACGCTTTCTTT.

The rearrangement joins TRBV5-8 to TRBJ2-1, with D tentatively TRBD2 (6 bases). Germline CDR1 SGHTS, CDR2 YDEGEE. There are 13 residues in the CDR3. Trimming left V 4 bases short and J 4 bases short, with 9 bases between. The CDR3 DNA is TGTGCCAGCAGCCGGGACTTGTACAATGAGCAGTTCTTC. It encodes CASSRDLYNEQFF.

This clonotype has just one count. CDR3 amino acids: CATSSSDRGRESNTQYF. The CDR3 DNA follows: TGTGCCACCAGCAGTTCCGACAGGGGCCGGGAGTCAAATACGCAGTATTTT. V and J are TRBV15 and TRBJ2-3; the match to TRBD1 covers 8 bases. The V gene's germline CDR1 is LNHNV and CDR2 YYDKDF (reference sequence). This CDR3 has 17 amino acids. The junction had 15 bases not matched to a gene; V was cut back by 3 bases and J by 7 bases.

This clonotype was found many times. The chain is built from TRBV10-2 and TRBJ1-2; TRBD1 might be the D (6 bases). The germline V gene has CDR1 WSHSY and CDR2 SAAADI. The CDR3 extends over 17 amino acids. The germline V and J ends were trimmed by 0 bases and 7 bases, with 21 bases remaining between them. CDR3 protein: CASSESNIRTALPGYTF. CDR3 nucleotide sequence: TGCGCCAGCAGTGAGTCAAATATTAGGACAGCTTTACCTGGCTACACCTTC.

This sequence joins TRBV10-3 and TRBJ2-3, with TRBD1 matching 7 bases. The trim removed 11 bases at V and 5 bases at J, leaving 13 bases unmatched. The CDR3 has 14 residues. CDR1 and CDR2 (germline): ENHRY, SYGVKD. In DNA form, the CDR3 reads TGTGCCGCGTGGGACAGCGCAGTTAAAGATACGCAGTATTTT. It translates to CAAWDSAVKDTQYF.

Details on this clonotype: One base away lies a much larger clone, so this may be a sequencing read error. The chain has TRBV20-1 and TRBJ1-4; maybe TRBD1 (5 bases). Germline assignment: CDR1 DFQATT and CDR2 SNEGSKA (reference sequence). The CDR3 runs 16 residues. CDR3 protein: CSARDRGGATNKKLFF. CDR3 sequence (DNA): TGCAGTGCTAGAGATAGGGGTGGAGCAACTAATAAAAAACTGTTTTTT.

This clonotype was seen repeatedly, ten times or more. The chain uses TRBV12-3 or TRBV12-4 and TRBJ2-1, with 8 bases lining up with TRBD2. The CDR3 covers 13 residues. With V trimmed by 5 bases and J by 14 bases, 11 bases remained unmatched. The CDR3 protein is CASSPTSASQEFF. DNA for the CDR3: TGTGCCAGCAGTCCGACTAGCGCTAGTCAGGAGTTCTTC.

This clonotype came up once. The V gene is TRBV20-1, the J gene TRBJ2-7, with 11 bases fitting TRBD2. The CDR3 spans 14 residues. V shed 0 bases and J 7 bases; nucleotides not matched to a gene: 5. Germline V gene sequence: CDR1 DFQATT, CDR2 SNEGSKA (reference sequence). CDR3 amino acids: CSARELAGGREQYF. As DNA, the CDR3 is TGCAGTGCTAGAGAGTTAGCGGGAGGGCGTGAGCAGTACTTC.

This clonotype was detected many times. The chain links TRBV7-9 to TRBJ1-1, with unresolved D. This CDR3 region has 14 residues. Germline CDR1 reads SEHNR; CDR2 reads FQNEAQ (reference sequence). The V and J ends lost 2 bases and 5 bases respectively, with 12 bases between them. The CDR3 nucleotides read TGTGCCAGCAGCTTAATGTCTGGGCGGACTGAAGCTTTCTTT. It yields the protein CASSLMSGRTEAFF.

This clonotype ranks as medium-sized (0.01 to 0.1%). The chain is built from TRBV10-3 and TRBJ2-5, with D perhaps matching TRBD2 (5 bases). V gave up 6 bases and J gave up 5 bases, with 10 bases separating them. This CDR3 comprises 12 residues. Germline values: CDR1 ENHRY, CDR2 SYGVKD. For the CDR3, the DNA is TGTGCCATCAGGGGTGGGAGTGAGACCCAGTACTTC. Translating gives CAIRGGSETQYF.

The table lists this clonotype with many counts. V and J are TRBV12-3 or TRBV12-4 and TRBJ1-5; D is uncertain. The ends were cut back, 3 bases at V and 5 bases at J, with 17 bases in the middle. The CDR3 loop spans 16 amino acids. The CDR3 protein is CASSFVRGRMDQPQHF. The CDR3 DNA follows: TGTGCCAGCAGTTTCGTCCGGGGAAGAATGGATCAGCCCCAGCATTTT.

On this clonotype itself: One end of the junction does not line up with germline, which may come from a read error. V and J are TRBV11-2 and TRBJ2-3; TRBD1 is a possible D gene (6 bases). This CDR3 comprises 15 residues. Per the germline V gene, CDR1 is SGHAT and CDR2 is FQNNGV. The CDR3 loop reads CSVKLGGPSTDTQYF. In nucleotides, the CDR3 is TGCAGCGTCAAGCTTGGGGGCCCTAGCACAGATACGCAGTATTTT. Together with reference TRBV11-2 and TRBJ2-3, the CDR3 gives the full variable domain: EAGVAQSPRYKIIEKRQSVAFWCNPISGHATLYWYQQILGQGPKLLIQFQNNGVVDDSQLPKDRFSAERLKGVDSTLKIQPAKLEDSAVYLCSVKLGGPSTDTQYFGPGTRLTVL.

The V call is TRBV10-2, the J call TRBJ1-1; D is unclear. The germline V gene encodes CDR1 WSHSY and CDR2 SAAADI. This CDR3 comprises 12 residues. Deletions cut 6 bases from V and 7 bases from J, with 12 bases between. CDR3 amino acids: CASRTPMGEAFF. The CDR3, as DNA: TGCGCCAGCAGGACACCTATGGGTGAAGCTTTCTTT.

This clonotype was recorded at least ten times. V is TRBV15 and J is TRBJ2-1, with D possibly being TRBD2 (6 bases). Trimming took off 1 base at V and 8 bases at J, with 15 bases between the two ends. The CDR3 spans 15 residues. The germline gives CDR1 LNHNV, CDR2 YYDKDF (reference sequence). CDR3 DNA: TGTGCCACCAGCAGAGGGTCCGGTTGGGGGGATGAGCAGTTCTTC. This encodes CATSRGSGWGDEQFF.

The table lists this clonotype with a few counts. A read error may be the cause here, since a much bigger clone is one base away. CDR3 amino acids: CASSFGTASYEQYF. The CDR3 bases are TGTGCCAGCAGCTTTGGGACAGCCTCCTACGAGCAGTACTTC. The chain is built from TRBV7-2 and TRBJ2-7, with 7 bases fitting TRBD1. With 3 bases clipped from V and 0 bases from J, the junction kept 2 bases outside the gene matches. This CDR3 has 14 residues. Germline CDR1 reads SGHTA; CDR2 reads FQGNSA.

This clonotype was seen many times. V gene TRBV7-2 combines with J gene TRBJ2-1; D remains ambiguous. Per the germline V gene, CDR1 is SGHTA and CDR2 is FQGNSA. The CDR3 has 19 residues. Trimming took 0 bases from V and 7 from J, leaving 25 bases between them. The CDR3 reads CASSLASWIGRVPLNEQFF. The CDR3 DNA reads as TGTGCCAGCAGCTTAGCTTCATGGATAGGACGGGTACCCCTGAATGAGCAGTTCTTC.

This clonotype was recorded at least ten times. The gene calls are TRBV12-3 or TRBV12-4 and TRBJ2-3, with 12 nucleotides matching TRBD2. This CDR3 has 16 amino acids. Germline trimming cut 5 bases from V and 7 bases from J; bases unmatched to any gene: 10. This CDR3 reads CASSQSGLAGQYTQYF. CDR3 in DNA: TGTGCCAGCAGTCAATCCGGACTAGCGGGGCAATATACGCAGTATTTT.

The chain couples TRBV29-1 to TRBJ2-7, with D unresolved. In germline, CDR1 is SQVTM, CDR2 ANQGSEA. The length of the CDR3 is 14 residues. Trimming removed 4 bases from V and 0 bases from J, with 13 bases in between. The CDR3 DNA sequence: TGCAGCGTTGCCAGCGCGGCAGACTCCTACGAGCAGTACTTC. Amino acid sequence: CSVASAADSYEQYF.

The V gene is TRBV19, the J gene TRBJ2-7; the D call may be TRBD1 or TRBD2 (6 bases each). CDR1 and CDR2 from the germline V gene are LNHDA and SQIVND (reference sequence). The CDR3 has 14 amino acids. CDR3: CAASVGGSSYEQYF. The CDR3 nucleotides are TGTGCAGCCTCGGTGGGGGGCAGCTCCTACGAGCAGTACTTC.

This rearrangement joins TRBV5-1 to TRBJ2-3; D ambiguous. With 3 bases removed from V and 0 bases from J, the gap between germline ends came to 17 bases. Germline V gives CDR1 SGHRS, CDR2 YFSETQ. The CDR3 loop spans 17 amino acids. The CDR3 region is CASSSGLQAVSTDTQYF. CDR3 bases: TGCGCCAGCAGCTCGGGCCTCCAGGCTGTGAGCACAGATACGCAGTATTTT.

The chain has TRBV11-2 and TRBJ2-7; 7 bases line up with TRBD1. Germline assignment: CDR1 SGHAT and CDR2 FQNNGV. This CDR3 region has 15 residues. Trimming took 3 bases from V and 3 from J; bases not matched to a gene: 8. CDR3 bases: TGTGCCAGCAGCTTTCCGGGACAGTCGGGCTACGAGCAGTACTTC. It yields the protein CASSFPGQSGYEQYF.

This rearrangement joins TRBV12-3 or TRBV12-4 to TRBJ2-7, with TRBD1 as a possible D gene (6 bases). Trimming stripped 6 bases from V and 5 bases from J, with 17 bases between. This CDR3 has 14 amino acids. This chain's CDR3 is CASSTSQGMHEQYF. Written as DNA, the CDR3 is TGTGCCAGCAGCACCTCTCAGGGGATGCACGAGCAGTACTTC.

V gene TRBV14 combines with J gene TRBJ1-2; the D is unclear. The V end was cut by 2 bases, the J end by 4 bases, with 14 bases between. The CDR3 sequence is 15 residues long. Germline V lookup: CDR1 SGHDN, CDR2 FVKESK. CDR3 sequence (DNA): TGTGCCAGCAGCCAAACAGCGGACCCTATCTATGGCTACACCTTC. This translates into CASSQTADPIYGYTF. The full variable domain, in which reference TRBV14 and TRBJ1-2 provide the parts outside the CDR3, is EAGVTQFPSHSVIEKGQTVTLRCDPISGHDNLYWYRRVMGKEIKFLLHFVKESKQDESGMPNNRFLAERTGGTYSTLKVQPAELEDSGVYFCASSQTADPIYGYTFGSGTRLTVV.

This clonotype was detected ten times or more. The chain has TRBV7-2 and TRBJ2-3; D ambiguous. Germline CDR1 is SGHTA and CDR2 is FQGNSA. CDR3 length: 12 residues. Trimming left V 4 bases short and J 0 bases short, with 2 bases between. Here the CDR3 DNA reads TGTGCCAGCAGCTCGAGCACAGATACGCAGTATTTT. It yields the protein CASSSSTDTQYF.

In this sample, this clonotype turned up many times. V usage is TRBV12-3 or TRBV12-4 and J usage is TRBJ2-7; 7 bases fit TRBD2. The CDR3 spans 15 residues. Trimming removed 5 bases from V and 6 bases from J; junction bases left unmatched: 13. The CDR3 sequence: CASSVHPLGGGEQYF. In DNA, the CDR3 is TGTGCCAGCAGTGTTCACCCCCTTGGGGGGGGCGAGCAGTACTTC.

This clonotype showed up many times. The genes are TRBV6-5 and TRBJ2-7; no clear D gene. From germline, CDR1 is MNHEY and CDR2 SVGAGI. This CDR3 has 12 residues. Trimming took 6 bases from V and 2 from J, leaving 8 bases between them. The CDR3 DNA is TGTGCCAGCAGCTCGTATCCCTACGAGCAGTACTTC. This gives the protein CASSSYPYEQYF.

CDR3 DNA: TGTGCCAGCAGCGTAGCGAGTAGCTCTAGCACAGATACGCAGTATTTT. Its translation: CASSVASSSSTDTQYF. V is TRBV9 and J is TRBJ2-3; no firm D call. The V end was cut by 0 bases, the J end by 0 bases, with 11 bases between. CDR1 SGDLS and CDR2 YYNGEE come from the germline V gene. This CDR3 is built from 16 residues.

Many counts were recorded for this clonotype. In nucleotides, the CDR3 is TGTGCCAGTACGACAGACTCCTATGGCTACACCTTC. As protein: CASTTDSYGYTF. V usage is TRBV5-4 and J usage is TRBJ1-2, with D perhaps TRBD1 (5 bases). Per germline, CDR1 SGHNT and CDR2 YYREEE (reference sequence). The CDR3 has 12 residues. The V end was cut by 8 bases, the J end by 4 bases, with 12 bases between.